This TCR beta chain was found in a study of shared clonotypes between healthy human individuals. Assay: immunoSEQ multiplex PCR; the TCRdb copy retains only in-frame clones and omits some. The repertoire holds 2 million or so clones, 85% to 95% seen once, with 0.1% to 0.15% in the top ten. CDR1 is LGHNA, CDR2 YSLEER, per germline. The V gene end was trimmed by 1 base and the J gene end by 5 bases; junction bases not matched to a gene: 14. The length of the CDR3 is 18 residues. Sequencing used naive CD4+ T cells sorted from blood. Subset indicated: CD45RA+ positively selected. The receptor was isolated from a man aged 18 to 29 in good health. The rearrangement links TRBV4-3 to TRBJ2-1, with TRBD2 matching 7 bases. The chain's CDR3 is CASSQVGVYSGPDNEQFF. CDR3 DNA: TGCGCCAGCAGCCAAGTAGGGGTCTATAGCGGGCCCGACAATGAGCAGTTCTTC.